The sequence of this TCR beta chain was determined in a study of cytomegalovirus exposure and HLA in healthy donors. General study findings and limits: Several of the most significant clusters appeared linked to common viral pathogens, based on a later analysis. Exclusion as indistinguishable affected some V segments, including TRBV6-2 and TRBV6-3. Analyses of presence and absence presupposed an approximately uniform sequencing depth across donors. Most TCR sequences showed up rarely, but some public TCRs showed up in many donors.

The table lists this clone with a count of one. Its antigen is unidentified. The CDR3 extends over 13 amino acids. The germline V gene has CDR1 SGHRS and CDR2 YFSETQ. The ends were cut back, 2 bases at V and 1 base at J, with 6 bases in the middle. Researchers ran the PCR with 60 Vbeta and 13 Jbeta primers. Assay used: immunoSEQ multiplex PCR; TCRdb lists only in-frame clones, some missing. Counted here are 130,000 to 150,000 clones, 72% occurring once; the ten biggest clones make up approximately 2%. This clonotype originated in a man between 40 and 49 years old in good health and CMV-seronegative. V and J are TRBV5-1 and TRBJ1-1; no reliable D call. Sequencing was carried out using PBMCs. DNA for the CDR3: TGCGCCAGCAGCTTCGGGGAGAACACTGAAGCTTTCTTT. Translated: CASSFGENTEAFF.